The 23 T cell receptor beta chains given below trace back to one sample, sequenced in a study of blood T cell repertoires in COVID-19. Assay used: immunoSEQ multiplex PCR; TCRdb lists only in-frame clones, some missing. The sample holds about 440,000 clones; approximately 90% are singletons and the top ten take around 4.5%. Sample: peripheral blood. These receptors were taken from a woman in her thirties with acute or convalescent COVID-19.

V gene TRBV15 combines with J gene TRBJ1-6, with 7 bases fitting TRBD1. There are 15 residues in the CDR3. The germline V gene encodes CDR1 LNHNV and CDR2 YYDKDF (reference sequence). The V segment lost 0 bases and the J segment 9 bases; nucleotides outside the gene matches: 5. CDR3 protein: CATSREETGSSPLHF. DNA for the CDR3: TGTGCCACCAGCAGAGAGGAGACAGGGTCTTCACCCCTCCACTTT.

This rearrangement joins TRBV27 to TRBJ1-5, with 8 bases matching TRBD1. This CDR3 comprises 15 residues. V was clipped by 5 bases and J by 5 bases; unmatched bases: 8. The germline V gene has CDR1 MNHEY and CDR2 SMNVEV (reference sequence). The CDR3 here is CASSIGQGRDQPQHF. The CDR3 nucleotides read TGTGCCAGCAGTATAGGACAGGGCAGAGATCAGCCCCAGCATTTT.

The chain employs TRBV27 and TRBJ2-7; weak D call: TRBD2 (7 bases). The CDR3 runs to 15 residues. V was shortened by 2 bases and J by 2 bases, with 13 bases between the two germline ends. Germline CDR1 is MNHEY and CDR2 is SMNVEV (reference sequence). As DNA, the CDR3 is TGTGCCAGCAGTTTAAGGGGGGGCGCGGCCTACGAGCAGTACTTC. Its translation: CASSLRGGAAYEQYF.

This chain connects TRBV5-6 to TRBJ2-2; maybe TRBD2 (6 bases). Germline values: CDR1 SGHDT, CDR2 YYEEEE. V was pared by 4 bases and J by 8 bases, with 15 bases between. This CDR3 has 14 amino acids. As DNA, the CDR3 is TGTGCCAGCAGCGTTTGGAGGGCAGGTGGGGAGCTGTTTTTT. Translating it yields CASSVWRAGGELFF.

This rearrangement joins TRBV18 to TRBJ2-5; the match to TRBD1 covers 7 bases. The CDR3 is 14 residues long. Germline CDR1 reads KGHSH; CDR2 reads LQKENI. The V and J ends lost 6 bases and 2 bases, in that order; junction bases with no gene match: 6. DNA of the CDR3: TGTGCCAGCTCCCTTGACAGGGTACAAGAGACCCAGTACTTC. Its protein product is CASSLDRVQETQYF.

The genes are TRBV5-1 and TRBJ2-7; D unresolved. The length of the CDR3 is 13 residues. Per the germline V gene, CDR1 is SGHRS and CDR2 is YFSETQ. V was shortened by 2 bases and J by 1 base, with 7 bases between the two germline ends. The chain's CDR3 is CASSLTASYEQYF. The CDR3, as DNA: TGCGCCAGCAGCTTAACAGCTTCCTACGAGCAGTACTTC.

CDR3 in amino acids: CATSRVWGTSYEQYF. As DNA, the CDR3 is TGTGCCACCAGCAGAGTTTGGGGCACCTCCTACGAGCAGTACTTC. The chain has TRBV15 and TRBJ2-7; possible D gene TRBD1, 5 bases. The germline gives CDR1 LNHNV, CDR2 YYDKDF (reference sequence). The CDR3 consists of 15 residues. Trimming took 1 base from V and 0 from J, leaving 10 bases between them.

This CDR3 reads CASSKGTGGRTEAFF. The CDR3 DNA sequence: TGCGCCAGCAGCAAGGGGACAGGGGGTCGCACTGAAGCTTTCTTT. The chain recombines TRBV5-1 with TRBJ1-1; 11 bases agree with TRBD1. The CDR3 covers 15 residues. Germline CDR1 is SGHRS and CDR2 is YFSETQ. J lost 4 bases, V lost 4 bases, and 6 bases had no gene match.

CDR3 bases: TGTGCCAGCTCCCCCTCCACTACAATGAACACTGAAGCTTTCTTT. This translates into CASSPSTTMNTEAFF. This rearrangement joins TRBV18 to TRBJ1-1; D gene unclear. The germline V gene has CDR1 KGHSH and CDR2 LQKENI. Trimming stripped 6 bases from V and 0 bases from J, with 14 bases between. The CDR3 covers 15 residues.

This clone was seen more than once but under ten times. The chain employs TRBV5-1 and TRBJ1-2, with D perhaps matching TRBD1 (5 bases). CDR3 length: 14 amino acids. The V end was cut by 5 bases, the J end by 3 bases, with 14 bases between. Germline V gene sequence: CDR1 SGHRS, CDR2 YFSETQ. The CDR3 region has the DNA TGCGCCAGCAGACCCTTCCTAGGGGACTATGGCTACACCTTC. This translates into CASRPFLGDYGYTF.

The CDR3: CASSQAIRDWYTEAFF. CDR3 sequence (DNA): TGCGCCAGCAGCCAAGCTATCAGGGATTGGTATACTGAAGCTTTCTTT. The chain has TRBV4-1 and TRBJ1-1; possibly TRBD1 for D (5 bases). With 1 base removed from V and 5 bases from J, the gap between germline ends came to 17 bases. The CDR3 has 16 residues. Germline CDR1 is MGHRA and CDR2 is YSYEKL.

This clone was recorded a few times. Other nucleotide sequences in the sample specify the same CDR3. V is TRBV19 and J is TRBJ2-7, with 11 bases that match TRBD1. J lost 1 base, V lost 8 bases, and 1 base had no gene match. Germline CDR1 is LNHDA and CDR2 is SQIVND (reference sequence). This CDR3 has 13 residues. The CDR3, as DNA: TGTGCCAGTGGGACAGGGGGTTCCTACGAGCAGTACTTC. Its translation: CASGTGGSYEQYF.

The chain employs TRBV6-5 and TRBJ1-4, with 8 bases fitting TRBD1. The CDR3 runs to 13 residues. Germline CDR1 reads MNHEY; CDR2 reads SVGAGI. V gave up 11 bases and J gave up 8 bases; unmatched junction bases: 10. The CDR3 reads CAARTGGEEKLFF. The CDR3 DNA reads TGTGCCGCCAGAACAGGGGGAGAGGAAAAACTGTTTTTT.

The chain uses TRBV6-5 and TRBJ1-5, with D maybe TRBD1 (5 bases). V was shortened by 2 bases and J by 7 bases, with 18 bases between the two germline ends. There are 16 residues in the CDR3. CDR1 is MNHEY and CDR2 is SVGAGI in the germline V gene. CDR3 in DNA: TGTGCCAGCAGTTACGGCAGCAGCAGGGAAGGACAGCCCCAGCATTTT. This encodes CASSYGSSREGQPQHF.

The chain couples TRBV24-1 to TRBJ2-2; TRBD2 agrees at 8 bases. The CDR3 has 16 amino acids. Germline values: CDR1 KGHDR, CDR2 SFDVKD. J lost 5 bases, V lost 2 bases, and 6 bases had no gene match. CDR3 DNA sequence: TGTGCCACCAGTGATTCTCGGACTAGCCTGACCGGGGAGCTGTTTTTT. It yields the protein CATSDSRTSLTGELFF.

CDR3: CASRLAGAYEQYF. The CDR3 DNA follows: TGTGCCAGCCGCCTAGCGGGGGCCTACGAGCAGTACTTC. The chain couples TRBV5-4 to TRBJ2-7; 10 bases are a match to TRBD2. Trimming took 7 bases from V and 2 from J; bases not matched to a gene: 3. Per germline, CDR1 SGHNT and CDR2 YYREEE (reference sequence). CDR3 length equals 13 residues.

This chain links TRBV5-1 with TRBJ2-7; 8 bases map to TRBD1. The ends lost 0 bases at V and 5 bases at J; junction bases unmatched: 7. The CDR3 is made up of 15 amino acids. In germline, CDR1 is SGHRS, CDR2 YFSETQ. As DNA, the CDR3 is TGCGCCAGCAGCTTGGGTAGGGCAGGGGGCGACGAGCAGTACTTC. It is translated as CASSLGRAGGDEQYF.

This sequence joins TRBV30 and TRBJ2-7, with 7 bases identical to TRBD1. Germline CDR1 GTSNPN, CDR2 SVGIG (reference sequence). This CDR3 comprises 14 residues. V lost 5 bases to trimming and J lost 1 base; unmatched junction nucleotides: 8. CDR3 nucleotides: TGTGCCTGGGGGGGACAGCCCGCTTCCTACGAGCAGTACTTC. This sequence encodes CAWGGQPASYEQYF.

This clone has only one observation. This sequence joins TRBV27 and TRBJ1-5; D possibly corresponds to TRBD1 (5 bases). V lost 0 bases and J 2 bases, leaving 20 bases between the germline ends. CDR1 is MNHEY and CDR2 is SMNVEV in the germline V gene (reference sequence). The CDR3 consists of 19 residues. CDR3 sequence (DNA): TGTGCCAGCAGTTTATCGCCCCCCTCGACAGTTTCCCGCAATCAGCCCCAGCATTTT. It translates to CASSLSPPSTVSRNQPQHF.

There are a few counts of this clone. Written as DNA, the CDR3 is TGTGCCAGCAGCTTGGATGGTTTGGGGGGGGCGAGCGATGAGCAGTTCTTC. Protein: CASSLDGLGGASDEQFF. V usage is TRBV5-4 and J usage is TRBJ2-1, with D perhaps TRBD2 (7 bases). V lost 0 bases, J lost 8 bases, and 21 bases lay in between. Germline V gene lookup returns CDR1 SGHNT and CDR2 YYREEE (reference sequence). The CDR3 loop spans 17 amino acids.

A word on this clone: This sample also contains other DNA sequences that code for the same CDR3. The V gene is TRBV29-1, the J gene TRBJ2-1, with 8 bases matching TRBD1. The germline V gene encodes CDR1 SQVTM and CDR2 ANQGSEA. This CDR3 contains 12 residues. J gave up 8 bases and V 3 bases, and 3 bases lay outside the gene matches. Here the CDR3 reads CSVDRGLDEQFF. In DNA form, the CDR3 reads TGCAGCGTTGACAGGGGGCTGGATGAGCAGTTCTTC.

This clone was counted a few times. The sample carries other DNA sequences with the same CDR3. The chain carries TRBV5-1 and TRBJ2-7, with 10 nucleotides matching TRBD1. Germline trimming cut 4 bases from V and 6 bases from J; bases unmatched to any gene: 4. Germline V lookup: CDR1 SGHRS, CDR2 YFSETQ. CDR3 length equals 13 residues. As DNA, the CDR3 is TGCGCCAGCAGCATCGGACAGGGGGGCGAGCAGTACTTC. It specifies CASSIGQGGEQYF.

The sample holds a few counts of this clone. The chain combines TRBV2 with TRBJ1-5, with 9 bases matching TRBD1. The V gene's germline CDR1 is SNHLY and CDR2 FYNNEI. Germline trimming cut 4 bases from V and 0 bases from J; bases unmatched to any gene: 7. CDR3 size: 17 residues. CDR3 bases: TGTGCCAGCAGTGGACAGGGGGGCGTTTATAGCAATCAGCCCCAGCATTTT. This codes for CASSGQGGVYSNQPQHF.